The T cell receptor (beta chain) described here comes from a study of T-cell memory formation after mild COVID-19. Background on the study: Clusters of TCRs were largely donor specific.

The sample holds a few counts of this clonotype. What it binds is unknown. TCRdb used MiXCR to reprocess the 5' RACE reads, holding one entry per CDR3 protein. The sample consists of approximately 500,000 distinct CDR3 sequences, 25% of them appearing once. The CDR3 consists of 14 residues. Germline V gives CDR1 SGHTA, CDR2 FQGTGA. Trimming at V came to 5 bases and at J to 7 bases, leaving 8 bases not matched to a gene. General observations from the study: In pre-infection memory, a portion of responding clones appeared, which suggested that cross-reactive memory joined. For second-wave clones that peaked at day 37, SARS-CoV-2 specificity went unverified. CD4+ clones that contracted lay mainly in CM and EM; CD8+ ones lay in EMRA.

The chain is built from TRBV7-3 and TRBJ2-1, with TRBD2 identical over 7 bases. The sequence derives from an adult woman who had mild COVID-19 (a few samples of this study predate the infection). Cell type and time point are not known. The sequencing input was PBMCs or a T cell subset sorted from them (not recorded which). The DNA of the CDR3 is TGTGCCAGCAGCCCTGGACTAGGAGGGAATGAGCAGTTCTTC. This codes for CASSPGLGGNEQFF.